The 16 T cell receptor beta chains below were found in one sample sequenced in a study of T cell clonality in common variable immunodeficiency. The study, taken as a whole, reports: Reportedly, TCR beta sequences from common variable immunodeficiency showed fewer deletions and N-nucleotide insertions.

What these receptors recognize is not known. Sequenced by immunoSEQ multiplex PCR; TCRdb stores in-frame clones only, minus some. The record shows some 14,000 clones for this sample, with no singletons present. The sequenced sample was peripheral blood mononuclear cells. The receptors were gathered from a human donor with common variable immunodeficiency.

This clone was picked up many times. The CDR3 end falls 3 residues outside the read, so it is completed with the germline J gene. The V call is TRBV5-1, the J call TRBJ2-7; tentatively, D is TRBD1 (6 bases). The CDR3 extends over 14 amino acids. V was shortened by 0 bases and J by 3 bases, with 10 bases between the two germline ends. The germline V gene has CDR1 SGHRS and CDR2 YFSETQ. The CDR3 bases that were read are TGCGCCAGCAGCTTGGCACAGGGTGGCTACGAG. Its translation: CASSLAQGGYE. The full-length CDR3 reads as CASSLAQGGYEQYF.

By share, this clone counts as medium-sized. The read ends 3 residues before the CDR3 terminus; that terminus is restored from the germline J gene. The chain employs TRBV20-1 and TRBJ1-5, with 8 bases aligning to TRBD1. The CDR3 loop spans 14 amino acids. Per the germline V gene, CDR1 is DFQATT and CDR2 is SNEGSKA (reference sequence). The V segment lost 3 bases and the J segment 3 bases; nucleotides outside the gene matches: 4. CDR3 sequence: CSASPGQVNQPQHF. Incomplete CDR3 DNA: TGCAGTGCTAGCCCGGGACAGGTCAATCAGCCC.

In this sample, this clone turned up a few times. The read gets to within 3 residues of the CDR3 end, and the germline J gene fills in the rest. The chain uses TRBV11-2 and TRBJ2-7; 10 nucleotides align to TRBD2. CDR1 SGHAT and CDR2 FQNNGV come from the germline V gene. The junction had 1 base not matched to a gene; V was cut back by 5 bases and J by 3 bases. The CDR3 has 13 amino acids. The CDR3 DNA, read in part, is TGTGCCAGCAGCACTAGCGGGATCTACGAG. Amino acid sequence: CASSTSGIYE. The full CDR3 reads CASSTSGIYEQYF.

This clone was recorded a few times. The CDR3 is cut off 3 residues early in the read; its end comes from the germline J gene. The chain combines TRBV5-1 with TRBJ2-5, with a weak D call TRBD1 (5 bases). The CDR3 totals 15 residues. CDR1 is SGHRS and CDR2 is YFSETQ in the germline V gene. The V and J ends lost 0 bases and 5 bases respectively, with 14 bases between them. The CDR3 sequence is CASSLDEFSGETQYF. The CDR3 DNA, read in part, is TGCGCCAGCAGCTTGGACGAGTTCTCAGGGGAGACC. Looking up the rest from reference TRBV5-1 and TRBJ2-5 gives the full variable domain: KAGVTQTPRYLIKTRGQQVTLSCSPISGHRSVSWYQQTPGQGLQFLFEYFSETQRNKGNFPGRFSGRQFSNSRSEMNVSTLELGDSALYLCASSLDEFSGETQYFGPGTRLLVL.

This clone was counted between two and nine times. The read ends 3 residues early relative to the CDR3; the germline J gene fills the gap. The rearrangement links TRBV19 to TRBJ2-5, with D perhaps TRBD1 (6 bases). Germline CDR1 and CDR2: LNHDA and SQIVND (reference sequence). Between the trimmed V and J ends, which lost 1 base and 0 bases, there was a span of 12 bases. The CDR3 is 16 residues long. CDR3 DNA, as far as it was read: TGTGCCAGTAGTATAGCTGCAGGGGCCTACCAAGAGACC. This encodes CASSIAAGAYQET. The full CDR3 is CASSIAAGAYQETQYF.

This clone came up a few times. The read falls 3 residues short of the CDR3 end, and the missing part is taken from the germline J gene. This sequence joins TRBV19 and TRBJ1-2, with D perhaps matching TRBD1 (5 bases). Trimming took off 3 bases at V and 4 bases at J, with 15 bases between the two ends. The V gene's germline CDR1 is LNHDA and CDR2 SQIVND (reference sequence). CDR3 size: 15 residues. CDR3 bases read: TGTGCCAGTAGTATTCTCCAGGGCCGTGGCTATGGC. It yields the protein CASSILQGRGYG. The full CDR3 reads CASSILQGRGYGYTF. The full variable domain, with the rest looked up from reference TRBV19 and TRBJ1-2, is DGGITQSPKYLFRKEGQNVTLSCEQNLNHDAMYWYRQDPGQGLRLIYYSQIVNDFQKGDIAEGYSVSREKKESFPLTVTSAQKNPTAFYLCASSILQGRGYGYTFGSGTRLTVV.

This clone appeared many times. From the germline J gene comes the end of the CDR3, since the read stops 3 residues before it. This rearrangement joins TRBV5-1 to TRBJ2-5; either TRBD1 or TRBD2 may supply D (5 bases each). The CDR3 is 16 residues long. The ends were cut back, 3 bases at V and 2 bases at J, with 17 bases in the middle. The germline V gene has CDR1 SGHRS and CDR2 YFSETQ. CDR3 region: CASSSRGARPQETQYF. The CDR3 DNA, read in part, is TGCGCCAGCAGCTCCAGAGGGGCAAGACCGCAAGAGACC. Together with reference TRBV5-1 and TRBJ2-5, the CDR3 gives the full variable domain: KAGVTQTPRYLIKTRGQQVTLSCSPISGHRSVSWYQQTPGQGLQFLFEYFSETQRNKGNFPGRFSGRQFSNSRSEMNVSTLELGDSALYLCASSSRGARPQETQYFGPGTRLLVL.

For this clone: The read falls 3 residues short of the CDR3 end, and the missing part is taken from the germline J gene. The V and J genes are TRBV7-2 and TRBJ1-2; tentative D call: TRBD1 (5 bases). Germline CDR1 reads SGHTA; CDR2 reads FQGNSA. V was cut by 2 bases and J by 7 bases, with 11 bases left in between. The CDR3 covers 13 residues. The part of the CDR3 DNA that was read is TGTGCCAGCAGCTTATATCTTGACAGTGGC. Its protein is CASSLYLDSG. The complete CDR3 reads CASSLYLDSGYTF. The full variable domain, its missing parts supplied by reference TRBV7-2 and TRBJ1-2, is GAGVSQSPSNKVTEKGKDVELRCDPISGHTALYWYRQSLGQGLEFLIYFQGNSAPDKSGLPSDRFSAERTGGSVSTLTIQRTQQEDSAVYLCASSLYLDSGYTFGSGTRLTVV.

This clone has only a few counts. The CDR3 end lies 3 residues beyond the end of the read and is filled in from the germline J gene. The chain combines TRBV30 with TRBJ2-5; 9 bases match TRBD2. V was pared by 0 bases and J by 3 bases, with 2 bases of the junction left unmatched. Germline V lookup: CDR1 GTSNPN, CDR2 SVGIG (reference sequence). The CDR3 is 14 residues long. The part of the CDR3 DNA that was read is TGTGCCTGGAGTGTAGGACTAGCGAAAGAGACC. Encoded protein: CAWSVGLAKET. The entire CDR3 is CAWSVGLAKETQYF.

Regarding this clone: The CDR3 goes on 3 residues after the read ends, and that part is filled in from the germline J gene. This chain joins TRBV19 and TRBJ2-1; D call uncertain. Germline V gene data show CDR1 as LNHDA and CDR2 as SQIVND (reference sequence). V was cut by 7 bases and J by 4 bases, with 17 bases left in between. This CDR3 contains 15 residues. The CDR3 reads CASKGSLFSYNEQFF. The sequenced CDR3 bases are TGTGCCAGTAAAGGGTCCTTATTCTCTTACAATGAG. Drawing the rest from reference TRBV19 and TRBJ2-1, the complete variable domain is DGGITQSPKYLFRKEGQNVTLSCEQNLNHDAMYWYRQDPGQGLRLIYYSQIVNDFQKGDIAEGYSVSREKKESFPLTVTSAQKNPTAFYLCASKGSLFSYNEQFFGPGTRLTVL.

Comment on this clone: Sequencing ends 3 residues short of the CDR3 end; the germline J gene provides the rest. This chain connects TRBV6-4 to TRBJ2-7, with TRBD2 identical over 11 bases. Germline CDR1 is MRHNA and CDR2 is SNTAGT. There are 14 residues in the CDR3. Germline trimming cut 7 bases from V and 4 bases from J; bases unmatched to any gene: 6. The CDR3 reads CASILAGGPYEQYF. The CDR3 DNA, read in part, is TGTGCCAGCATTTTAGCGGGAGGGCCATACGAG.

This clone has a handful of counts. The read ends 3 residues early relative to the CDR3; the germline J gene fills the gap. The gene calls are TRBV19 and TRBJ1-1, with TRBD1 matching over 12 bases. V was pared by 7 bases and J by 6 bases, with 6 bases of the junction left unmatched. CDR1 and CDR2 from the germline V gene are LNHDA and SQIVND (reference sequence). This CDR3 spans 14 amino acids. CDR3 region: CASNRDRGQPEAFF. The CDR3 bases that were read are TGTGCCAGTAACCGGGACAGGGGGCAGCCTGAA. Full variable domain (missing parts from reference TRBV19 and TRBJ1-1): DGGITQSPKYLFRKEGQNVTLSCEQNLNHDAMYWYRQDPGQGLRLIYYSQIVNDFQKGDIAEGYSVSREKKESFPLTVTSAQKNPTAFYLCASNRDRGQPEAFFGQGTRLTVV.

This clone has just a few counts. The sequenced fragment ends 3 residues before the CDR3 boundary, so the rest is inferred from the germline J gene. This sequence joins TRBV7-3 and TRBJ2-7; D gene ambiguous. Germline V gene lookup returns CDR1 SGHTA and CDR2 FQGTGA. The CDR3 has 15 residues. Trimming removed 1 base from V and 0 bases from J, with 10 bases in between. The sequenced CDR3 bases are TGTGCCAGCAGCTTAAGATCTGGTAGCTCCTACGAG. As protein: CASSLRSGSSYE. The complete CDR3 reads CASSLRSGSSYEQYF.

Turning to this clone: The read ends 3 residues early relative to the CDR3; the germline J gene fills the gap. V gene TRBV7-2 combines with J gene TRBJ1-3, with 9 bases lining up with TRBD1. The CDR3 has 13 residues. CDR1 SGHTA and CDR2 FQGNSA come from the germline V gene. The V segment lost 6 bases and the J segment 7 bases; nucleotides outside the gene matches: 4. CDR3 residues: CASRQGATNTIYF. The sequenced part of the CDR3 DNA is TGTGCCAGCAGACAGGGGGCCACGAACACC.

Concerning this clone: The CDR3 is cut off 3 residues early in the read; its end comes from the germline J gene. The rearrangement uses TRBV30 and TRBJ1-6; TRBD1 agrees at 9 bases. This CDR3 is built from 18 residues. CDR1 and CDR2 (germline): GTSNPN, SVGIG (reference sequence). With 1 base clipped from V and 0 bases from J, the junction kept 7 bases outside the gene matches. The CDR3 bases that were read are TGTGCCTGGAGTGACAAGGGACAGGGAAGCTCCTATAATTCACCC. Its protein is CAWSDKGQGSSYNSP. The full-length CDR3 reads as CAWSDKGQGSSYNSPLHF.

This clone was found many times. Read data end 3 residues before the CDR3 end; the end is taken from the germline J gene. The chain couples TRBV5-4 to TRBJ1-2; the D is unclear. The germline V gene has CDR1 SGHNT and CDR2 YYREEE (reference sequence). The CDR3 consists of 12 residues. Incomplete CDR3 DNA: TGTGCCAGCAGCTTGGGTCCGGGGGGC. Amino acids: CASSLGPGG. The whole CDR3 region reads CASSLGPGGYTF.